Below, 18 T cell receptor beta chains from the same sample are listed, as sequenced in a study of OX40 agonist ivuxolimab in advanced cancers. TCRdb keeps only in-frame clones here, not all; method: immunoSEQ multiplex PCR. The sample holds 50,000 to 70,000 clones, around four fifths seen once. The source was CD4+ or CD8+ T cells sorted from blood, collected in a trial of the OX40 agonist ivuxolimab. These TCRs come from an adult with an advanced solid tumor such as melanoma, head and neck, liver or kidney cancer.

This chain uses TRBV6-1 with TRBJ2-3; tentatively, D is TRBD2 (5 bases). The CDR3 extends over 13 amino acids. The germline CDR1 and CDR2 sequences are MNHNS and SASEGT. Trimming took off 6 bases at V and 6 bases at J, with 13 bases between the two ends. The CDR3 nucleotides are TGTGCCAGCAGGGCCGGCGGGTTTGATACGCAGTATTTT. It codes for CASRAGGFDTQYF.

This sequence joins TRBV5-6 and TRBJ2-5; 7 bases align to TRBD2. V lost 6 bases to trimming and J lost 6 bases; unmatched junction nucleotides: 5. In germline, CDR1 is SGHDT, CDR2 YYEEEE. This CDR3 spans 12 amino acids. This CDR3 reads CASTRGEQTQYF. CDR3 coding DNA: TGTGCCAGCACCCGGGGGGAACAGACCCAGTACTTC.

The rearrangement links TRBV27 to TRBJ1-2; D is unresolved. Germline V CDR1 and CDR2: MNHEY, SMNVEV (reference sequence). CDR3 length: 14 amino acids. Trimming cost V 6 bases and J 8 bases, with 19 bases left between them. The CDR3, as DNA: TGTGCCAGCAGCCCGTTCGGACCTCTTGGGGGCTACACCTTC. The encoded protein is CASSPFGPLGGYTF.

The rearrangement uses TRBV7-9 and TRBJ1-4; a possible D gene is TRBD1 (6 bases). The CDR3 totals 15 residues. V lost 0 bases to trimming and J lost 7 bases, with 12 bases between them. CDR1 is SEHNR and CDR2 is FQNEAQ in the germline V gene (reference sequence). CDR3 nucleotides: TGTGCCAGCAGCTTAGCGGGGGCGCCTATTGAAAAACTGTTTTTT. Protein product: CASSLAGAPIEKLFF.

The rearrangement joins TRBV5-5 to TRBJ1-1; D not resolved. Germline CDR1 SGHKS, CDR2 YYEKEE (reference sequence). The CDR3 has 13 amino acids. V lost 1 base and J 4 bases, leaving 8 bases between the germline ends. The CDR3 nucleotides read TGTGCCAGCAGCTTGTATCGCGGCACTGAAGCTTTCTTT. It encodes CASSLYRGTEAFF.

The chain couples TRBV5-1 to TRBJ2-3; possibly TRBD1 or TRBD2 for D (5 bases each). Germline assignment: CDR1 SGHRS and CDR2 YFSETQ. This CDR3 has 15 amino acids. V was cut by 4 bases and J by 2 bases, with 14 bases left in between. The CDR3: CASSTGAEYTDTQYF. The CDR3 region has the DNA TGCGCCAGCAGCACCGGGGCGGAATACACAGATACGCAGTATTTT.

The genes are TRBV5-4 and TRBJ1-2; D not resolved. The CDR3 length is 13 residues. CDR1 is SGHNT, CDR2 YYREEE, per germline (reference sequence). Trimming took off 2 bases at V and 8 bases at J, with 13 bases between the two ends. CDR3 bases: TGTGCCAGCAGCTTCGGTAGGATGGGAGGCTACACCTTC. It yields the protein CASSFGRMGGYTF.

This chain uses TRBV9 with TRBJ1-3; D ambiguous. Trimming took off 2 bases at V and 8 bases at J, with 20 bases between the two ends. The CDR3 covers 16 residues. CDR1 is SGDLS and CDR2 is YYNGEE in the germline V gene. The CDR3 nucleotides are TGTGCCAGCAGCGTTACAGCCACAAGGAGGTGGGACACCATATATTTT. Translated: CASSVTATRRWDTIYF. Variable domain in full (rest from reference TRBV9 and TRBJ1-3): DSGVTQTPKHLITATGQRVTLRCSPRSGDLSVYWYQQSLDQGLQFLIQYYNGEERAKGNILERFSAQQFPDLHSELNLSSLELGDSALYFCASSVTATRRWDTIYFGEGSWLTVV.

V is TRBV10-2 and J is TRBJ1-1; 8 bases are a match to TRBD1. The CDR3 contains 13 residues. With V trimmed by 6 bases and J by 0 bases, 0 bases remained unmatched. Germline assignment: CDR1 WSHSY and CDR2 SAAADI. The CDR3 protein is CASRDRVNTEAFF. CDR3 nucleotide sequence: TGCGCCAGCAGGGACAGGGTGAACACTGAAGCTTTCTTT.

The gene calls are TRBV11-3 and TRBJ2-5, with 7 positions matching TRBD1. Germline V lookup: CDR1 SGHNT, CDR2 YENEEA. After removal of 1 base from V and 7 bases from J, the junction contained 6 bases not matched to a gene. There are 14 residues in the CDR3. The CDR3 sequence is CASSLGQGYGTQYF. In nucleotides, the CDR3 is TGTGCCAGCAGCTTAGGACAGGGATATGGGACCCAGTACTTC.

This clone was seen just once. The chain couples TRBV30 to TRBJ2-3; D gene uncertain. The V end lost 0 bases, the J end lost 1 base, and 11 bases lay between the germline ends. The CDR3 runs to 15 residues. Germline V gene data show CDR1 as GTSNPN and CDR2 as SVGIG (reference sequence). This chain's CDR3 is CAWSVGVPGTDTQYF. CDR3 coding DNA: TGTGCCTGGAGTGTGGGCGTTCCAGGCACAGATACGCAGTATTTT.

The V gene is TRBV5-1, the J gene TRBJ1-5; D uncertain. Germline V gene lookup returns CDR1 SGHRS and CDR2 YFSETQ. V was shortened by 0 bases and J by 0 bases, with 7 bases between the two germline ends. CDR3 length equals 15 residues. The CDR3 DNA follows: TGCGCCAGCAGCTTGGAGGCCGGTAGCAATCAGCCCCAGCATTTT. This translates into CASSLEAGSNQPQHF.

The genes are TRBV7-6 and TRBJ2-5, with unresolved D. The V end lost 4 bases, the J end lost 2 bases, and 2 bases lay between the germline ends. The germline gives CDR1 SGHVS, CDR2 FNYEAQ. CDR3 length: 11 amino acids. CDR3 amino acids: CASSSQETQYF. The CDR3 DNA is TGTGCCAGCAGCTCACAAGAGACCCAGTACTTC.

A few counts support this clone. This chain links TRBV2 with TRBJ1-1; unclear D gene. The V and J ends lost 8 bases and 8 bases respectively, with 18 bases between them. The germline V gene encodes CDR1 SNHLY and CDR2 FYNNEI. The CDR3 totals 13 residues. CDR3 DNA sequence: TGTGCCAGCCTAAAAGACCCCAGTAGGGAAGCTTTCTTT. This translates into CASLKDPSREAFF.

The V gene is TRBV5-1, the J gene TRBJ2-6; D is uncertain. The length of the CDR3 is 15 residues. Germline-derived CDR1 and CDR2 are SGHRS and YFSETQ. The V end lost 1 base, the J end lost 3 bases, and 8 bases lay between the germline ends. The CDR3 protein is CASSLSLSGANVLTF. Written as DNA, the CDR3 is TGCGCCAGCAGCTTGAGTCTCAGTGGGGCCAACGTCCTGACTTTC. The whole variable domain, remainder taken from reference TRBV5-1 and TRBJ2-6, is KAGVTQTPRYLIKTRGQQVTLSCSPISGHRSVSWYQQTPGQGLQFLFEYFSETQRNKGNFPGRFSGRQFSNSRSEMNVSTLELGDSALYLCASSLSLSGANVLTFGAGSRLTVL.

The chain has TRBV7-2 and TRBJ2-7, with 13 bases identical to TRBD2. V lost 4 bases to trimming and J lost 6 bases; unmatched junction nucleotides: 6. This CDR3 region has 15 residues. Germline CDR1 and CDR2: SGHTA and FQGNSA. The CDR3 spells CASSSTGTSGVEQYF. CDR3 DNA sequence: TGTGCCAGCAGCTCCACCGGGACTAGCGGGGTCGAGCAGTACTTC.

The CDR3 sequence: CASEGQAYEQYF. The CDR3 DNA reads TGTGCCAGCGAAGGACAGGCCTACGAGCAGTACTTC. The J gene is TRBJ2-7, the V gene TRBV6-1; 7 bases are a match to TRBD1. Germline loops: CDR1 MNHNS, CDR2 SASEGT. This CDR3 is built from 12 residues. V shed 8 bases and J 2 bases; nucleotides not matched to a gene: 3.

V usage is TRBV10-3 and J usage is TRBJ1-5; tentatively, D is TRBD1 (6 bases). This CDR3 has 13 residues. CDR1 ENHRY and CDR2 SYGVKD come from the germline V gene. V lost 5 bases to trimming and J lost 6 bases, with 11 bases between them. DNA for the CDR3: TGTGCCATCAGTCAGGGGCAGGTTCAGCCCCAGCATTTT. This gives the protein CAISQGQVQPQHF.